This T cell receptor (beta chain) was recorded in a study of T-cell memory formation after mild COVID-19. Study overall: Largely donor-specific TCR clusters were found. General study points: Cross-reactive memory apparently joined, as some responding clones appeared in pre-infection memory.

Barcoded TCR alpha and TCR beta cDNA libraries with UMIs came from 5'RACE using constant-segment primers. TCRdb reprocessed the 5' RACE reads via MiXCR and lists one record per CDR3 protein. Here the sample spans roughly 410,000 distinct CDR3 sequences, more than 20% being singletons. Unmatched junction bases numbered 1, after V lost 7 bases and J lost 1 base. This CDR3 has 14 amino acids. Germline lookup yields CDR1 LNHDA and CDR2 SQIVND (reference sequence). This clonotype was seen a handful of times. No antigen is known for it. The sequenced material came from PBMCs or a T cell subset sorted from them (not recorded which). V and J are TRBV19 and TRBJ2-2; 9 bases fit TRBD1. This TCR came from an adult woman who had mild COVID-19 (a few samples of this study predate the infection). Cell type and time point are not known. The CDR3 is CASKGQGNTGELFF. The CDR3 DNA follows: TGTGCCAGTAAGGGACAGGGGAACACCGGGGAGCTGTTTTTT.